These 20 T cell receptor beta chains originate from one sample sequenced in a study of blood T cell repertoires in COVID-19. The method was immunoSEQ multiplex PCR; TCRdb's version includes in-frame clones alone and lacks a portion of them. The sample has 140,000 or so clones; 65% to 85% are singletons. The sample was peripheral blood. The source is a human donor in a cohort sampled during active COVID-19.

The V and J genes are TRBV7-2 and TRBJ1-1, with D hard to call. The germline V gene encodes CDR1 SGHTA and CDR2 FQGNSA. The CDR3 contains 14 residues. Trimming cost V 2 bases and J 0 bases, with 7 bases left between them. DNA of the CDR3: TGTGCCAGCAGCTTACAGATCCTGAACACTGAAGCTTTCTTT. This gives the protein CASSLQILNTEAFF.

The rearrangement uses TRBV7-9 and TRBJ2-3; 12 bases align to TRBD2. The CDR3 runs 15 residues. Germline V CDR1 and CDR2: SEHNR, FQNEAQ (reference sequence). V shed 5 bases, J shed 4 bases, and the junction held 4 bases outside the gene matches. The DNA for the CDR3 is TGTGCCAGCAGCCTTCCTAGCGGGGGGGCAGATACGCAGTATTTT. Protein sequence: CASSLPSGGADTQYF. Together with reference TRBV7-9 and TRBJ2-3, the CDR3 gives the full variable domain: DTGVSQNPRHKITKRGQNVTFRCDPISEHNRLYWYRQTLGQGPEFLTYFQNEAQLEKSRLLSDRFSAERPKGSFSTLEIQRTEQGDSAMYLCASSLPSGGADTQYFGPGTRLTVL.

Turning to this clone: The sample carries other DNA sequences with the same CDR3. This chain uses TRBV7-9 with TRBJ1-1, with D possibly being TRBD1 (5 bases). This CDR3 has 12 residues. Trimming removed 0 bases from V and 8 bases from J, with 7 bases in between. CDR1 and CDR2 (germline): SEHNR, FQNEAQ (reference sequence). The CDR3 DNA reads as TGTGCCAGCAGCTTAGCGGAGGGGGAAGCTTTCTTT. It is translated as CASSLAEGEAFF.

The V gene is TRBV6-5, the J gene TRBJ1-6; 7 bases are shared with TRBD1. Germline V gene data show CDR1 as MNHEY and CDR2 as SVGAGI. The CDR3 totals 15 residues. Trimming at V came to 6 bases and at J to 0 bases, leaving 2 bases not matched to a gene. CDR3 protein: CASRTGSSYNSPLHF. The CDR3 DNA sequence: TGTGCCAGCAGGACAGGGAGCTCCTATAATTCACCCCTCCACTTT.

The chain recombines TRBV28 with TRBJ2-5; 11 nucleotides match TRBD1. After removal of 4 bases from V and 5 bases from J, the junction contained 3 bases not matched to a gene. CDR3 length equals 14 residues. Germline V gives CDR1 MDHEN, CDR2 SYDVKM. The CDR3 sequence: CASSWTGGRETQYF. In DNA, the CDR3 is TGTGCCAGCAGTTGGACAGGGGGCAGGGAGACCCAGTACTTC.

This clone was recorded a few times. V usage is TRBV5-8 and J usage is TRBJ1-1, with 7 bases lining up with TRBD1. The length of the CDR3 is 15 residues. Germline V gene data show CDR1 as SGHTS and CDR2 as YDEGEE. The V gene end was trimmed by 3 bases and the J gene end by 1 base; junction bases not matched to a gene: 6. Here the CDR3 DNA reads TGTGCCAGCAGCTCCCAGGGGGTGGGGAACACTGAAGCTTTCTTT. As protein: CASSSQGVGNTEAFF.

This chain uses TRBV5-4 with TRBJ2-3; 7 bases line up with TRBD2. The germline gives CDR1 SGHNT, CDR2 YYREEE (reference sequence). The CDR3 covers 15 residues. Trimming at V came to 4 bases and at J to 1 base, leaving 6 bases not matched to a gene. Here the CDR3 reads CASSPTRGGTDTQYF. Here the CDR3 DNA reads TGTGCCAGCAGCCCCACCCGGGGGGGCACAGATACGCAGTATTTT.

The DNA for the CDR3 is TGTGCCAGCAGCTTAAACGGACAGTCGAACACTGAAGCTTTCTTT. It specifies CASSLNGQSNTEAFF. The chain links TRBV5-6 to TRBJ1-1; possible D gene TRBD1, 6 bases. V gave up 2 bases and J gave up 1 base, with 12 bases separating them. The CDR3 is 15 amino acids. Per the germline V gene, CDR1 is SGHDT and CDR2 is YYEEEE.

The CDR3 protein is CASSSPTGRSSGETQYF. DNA of the CDR3: TGTGCCAGTAGTAGCCCGACAGGGAGGTCCTCCGGAGAGACCCAGTACTTC. The rearrangement joins TRBV19 to TRBJ2-5, with D possibly TRBD1 on 7 matching bases. Trimming pared 4 bases from V and 4 bases from J, leaving 22 bases between. The CDR3 runs 17 residues. CDR1 and CDR2 from the germline V gene are LNHDA and SQIVND (reference sequence).

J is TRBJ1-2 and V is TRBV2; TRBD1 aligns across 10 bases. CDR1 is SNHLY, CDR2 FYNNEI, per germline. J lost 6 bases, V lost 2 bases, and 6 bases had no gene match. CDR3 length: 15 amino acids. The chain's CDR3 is CASSEPTGGANGYTF. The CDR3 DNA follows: TGTGCCAGCAGTGAACCGACAGGGGGCGCCAATGGCTACACCTTC.

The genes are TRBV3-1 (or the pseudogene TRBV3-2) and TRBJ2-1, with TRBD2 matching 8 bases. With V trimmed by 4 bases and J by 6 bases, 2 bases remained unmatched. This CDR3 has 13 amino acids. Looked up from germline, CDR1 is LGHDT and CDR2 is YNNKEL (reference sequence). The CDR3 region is CASSLGRVNEQFF. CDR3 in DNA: TGTGCCAGCAGCCTCGGGAGGGTCAATGAGCAGTTCTTC.

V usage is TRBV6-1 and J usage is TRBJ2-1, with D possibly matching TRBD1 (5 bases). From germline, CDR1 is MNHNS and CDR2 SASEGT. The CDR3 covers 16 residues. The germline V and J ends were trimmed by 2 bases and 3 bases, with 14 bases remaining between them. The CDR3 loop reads CASSELGRARYNEQFF. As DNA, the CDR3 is TGTGCCAGCAGTGAATTAGGCAGGGCCCGCTACAATGAGCAGTTCTTC.

CDR3 sequence (DNA): TGTGCCAGCAGCTGGGGACTAGCGGGCTTCTATGGCTACACCTTC. Its translation is CASSWGLAGFYGYTF. The J gene is TRBJ1-2, the V gene TRBV7-2; a weak D match, TRBD1 (5 bases). Per the germline V gene, CDR1 is SGHTA and CDR2 is FQGNSA. V gave up 4 bases and J gave up 4 bases, with 16 bases separating them. The CDR3 covers 15 residues.

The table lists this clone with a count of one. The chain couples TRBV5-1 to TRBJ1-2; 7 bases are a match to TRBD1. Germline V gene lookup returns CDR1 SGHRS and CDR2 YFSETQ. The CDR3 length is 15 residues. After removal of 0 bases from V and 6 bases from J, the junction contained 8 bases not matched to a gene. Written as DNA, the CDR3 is TGCGCCAGCAGCTTGGGGGACAGAGCCCCCAATGGCTACACCTTC. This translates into CASSLGDRAPNGYTF.

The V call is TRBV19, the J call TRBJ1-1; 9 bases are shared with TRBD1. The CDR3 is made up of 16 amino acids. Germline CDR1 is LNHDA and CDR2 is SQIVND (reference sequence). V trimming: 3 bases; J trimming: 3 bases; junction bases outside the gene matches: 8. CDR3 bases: TGTGCCAGTAGTATTGGGGGGACAGGGAGTCACACTGAAGCTTTCTTT. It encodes CASSIGGTGSHTEAFF. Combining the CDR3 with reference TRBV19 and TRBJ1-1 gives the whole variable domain DGGITQSPKYLFRKEGQNVTLSCEQNLNHDAMYWYRQDPGQGLRLIYYSQIVNDFQKGDIAEGYSVSREKKESFPLTVTSAQKNPTAFYLCASSIGGTGSHTEAFFGQGTRLTVV.

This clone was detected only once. CDR3 amino acids: CASSQPNRVQNTEAFF. The CDR3 DNA follows: TGTGCCAGCAGCCAACCTAACAGGGTTCAGAACACTGAAGCTTTCTTT. J is TRBJ1-1 and V is TRBV4-2; tentative D call: TRBD1 (6 bases). Per germline, CDR1 LGHNA and CDR2 YNFKEQ. The length of the CDR3 is 16 residues. Trimming pared 2 bases from V and 1 base from J, leaving 14 bases between.

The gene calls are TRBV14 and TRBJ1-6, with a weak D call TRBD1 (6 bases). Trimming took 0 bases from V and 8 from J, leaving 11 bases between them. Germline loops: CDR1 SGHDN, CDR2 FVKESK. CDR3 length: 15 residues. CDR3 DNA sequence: TGTGCCAGCAGCCAAGAGTGGGGGCTCTATTCACCCCTCCACTTT. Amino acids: CASSQEWGLYSPLHF.

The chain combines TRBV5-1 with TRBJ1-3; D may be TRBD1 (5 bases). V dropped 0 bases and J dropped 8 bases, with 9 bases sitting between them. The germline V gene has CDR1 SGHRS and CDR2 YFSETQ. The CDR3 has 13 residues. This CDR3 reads CASSLGDSDTIYF. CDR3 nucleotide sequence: TGCGCCAGCAGCTTGGGAGACAGTGACACCATATATTTT.

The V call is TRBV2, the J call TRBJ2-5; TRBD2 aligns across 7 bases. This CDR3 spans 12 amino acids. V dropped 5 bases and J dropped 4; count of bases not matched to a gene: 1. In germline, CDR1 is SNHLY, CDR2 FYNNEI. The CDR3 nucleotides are TGTGCCAGCAGTCGCGGGGGAGAGACCCAGTACTTC. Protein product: CASSRGGETQYF. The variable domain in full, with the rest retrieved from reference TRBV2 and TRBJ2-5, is EPEVTQTPSHQVTQMGQEVILRCVPISNHLYFYWYRQILGQKVEFLVSFYNNEISEKSEIFDDQFSVERPDGSNFTLKIRSTKLEDSAMYFCASSRGGETQYFGPGTRLLVL.

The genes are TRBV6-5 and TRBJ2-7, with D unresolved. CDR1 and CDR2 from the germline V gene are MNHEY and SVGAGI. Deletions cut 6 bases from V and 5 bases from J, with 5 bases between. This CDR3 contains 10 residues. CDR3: CASRANEQYF. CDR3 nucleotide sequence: TGTGCCAGCAGAGCTAACGAGCAGTACTTC.